Listed here are 8 T cell receptor beta chains from one sample, sequenced in a study of CD8 T cells in Susac syndrome. It was with random hexamers that roughly 0.45 to 1 ug RNA was reverse transcribed. MiXCR was run by TCRdb on the immunoSEQ multiplex PCR reads, yielding one entry per CDR3 protein. Here the sample spans about 110,000 distinct CDR3 sequences, roughly 95% being singletons. What was sequenced was CD8+ T cells from PBMCs. The receptors shown here come from a human donor with Susac syndrome.

The chain is built from TRBV29-1 and TRBJ1-1; D call uncertain. CDR1 is SQVTM, CDR2 ANQGSEA, per germline. The CDR3 has 12 residues. Trimming removed 4 bases from V and 1 base from J, with 7 bases in between. The CDR3 nucleotides read TGCAGCGTTGCCCCAGGGAACACTGAAGCTTTCTTT. Protein product: CSVAPGNTEAFF. Filled out from reference TRBV29-1 and TRBJ1-1, the complete variable domain reads SAVISQKPSRDICQRGTSLTIQCQVDSQVTMMFWYRQQPGQSLTLIATANQGSEATYESGFVIDKFPISRPNLTFSTLTVSNMSPEDSSIYLCSVAPGNTEAFFGQGTRLTVV.

The chain carries TRBV7-9 and TRBJ2-3; D remains unclear. This CDR3 comprises 10 residues. Trimming removed 11 bases at V and 2 bases at J, with 5 bases between. CDR1 and CDR2 (germline): SEHNR, FQNEAQ (reference sequence). The CDR3 region is CAYATDTQYF. The CDR3 DNA follows: TGTGCCTACGCCACAGATACGCAGTATTTT.

This chain uses TRBV4-3 with TRBJ2-7; D is ambiguous. Germline CDR1 and CDR2: LGHNA and YSLEER. V shed 0 bases and J shed 2 bases, with 8 bases lying between them. The CDR3 has 14 residues. The CDR3 is CASSQDYSPYEQYF. CDR3 DNA: TGCGCCAGCAGCCAAGATTACAGCCCCTACGAGCAGTACTTC.

This rearrangement joins TRBV11-1 to TRBJ2-5; D uncertain. In germline, CDR1 is SGHAT, CDR2 FQDESV (reference sequence). Trimming shortened V by 4 bases and J by 3 bases, and 12 bases separated the two germline ends. This CDR3 region has 14 residues. The DNA of the CDR3 is TGTGCCAGCAGCTCCCCTGCGGCGGAAGAGACCCAGTACTTC. Translated, it gives CASSSPAAEETQYF.

The V gene is TRBV9, the J gene TRBJ1-6; 7 nucleotides agree with TRBD1. This CDR3 spans 14 amino acids. CDR1 and CDR2 from the germline V gene are SGDLS and YYNGEE. The V segment lost 0 bases and the J segment 13 bases; nucleotides outside the gene matches: 7. Written as DNA, the CDR3 is TGTGCCAGCAGCGTAGGGGGGACAGTACAGCCCCTCCACTTT. This codes for CASSVGGTVQPLHF.

This sequence joins TRBV27 and TRBJ1-1; D uncertain. This CDR3 comprises 11 residues. V gave up 3 bases and J gave up 7 bases, with 6 bases separating them. CDR1 is MNHEY and CDR2 is SMNVEV in the germline V gene (reference sequence). The CDR3 DNA reads TGTGCCAGCAGTTTCGGCAGTGAAGCTTTCTTT. Translated, it gives CASSFGSEAFF.

J is TRBJ1-3 and V is TRBV2; unclear D gene. Germline-derived CDR1 and CDR2 are SNHLY and FYNNEI. The CDR3 runs to 10 residues. Trimming stripped 8 bases from V and 8 bases from J, with 7 bases between. The CDR3 sequence is CASAGYTIYF. Written as DNA, the CDR3 is TGTGCCAGCGCCGGGTACACCATATATTTT.

The genes are TRBV10-3 and TRBJ1-1; tentatively, D is TRBD1 (6 bases). Trimming took 2 bases from V and 1 from J, leaving 8 bases between them. Germline V gives CDR1 ENHRY, CDR2 SYGVKD. CDR3 length equals 14 residues. The DNA for the CDR3 is TGTGCCATCAGTGAGGGGGGGCGGAACACTGAAGCTTTCTTT. This encodes CAISEGGRNTEAFF.